Presented here are 30 T cell receptor beta chains from one specimen sequenced in a study of T cell repertoires in cytomegalovirus infection. TCRdb independently ran MiXCR on the reads; one entry per CDR3 protein. The data hold about 74,000 distinct CDR3 sequences, with less than 30% observed a single time. These receptors lack a known antigen. Sequencing was performed on CD8+ T cells from cultured PBMCs, taken from culture after CMV antigen stimulation. The receptors were sampled from a human donor in good health (CMV status not recorded). Some clones in this sample may be carry-over from other donors' samples.

The rearrangement links TRBV18 to TRBJ2-1, with D maybe TRBD1 (5 bases). Deletions cut 2 bases from V and 6 bases from J, with 11 bases between. CDR3 size: 14 residues. The germline gives CDR1 KGHSH, CDR2 LQKENI. The chain's CDR3 is CASSPAVGRNEQFF. In nucleotides, the CDR3 is TGTGCCAGCTCACCAGCGGTGGGGCGCAATGAGCAGTTCTTC.

This chain joins TRBV27 and TRBJ2-7, with D perhaps TRBD1 (7 bases). Trimming removed 5 bases from V and 3 bases from J, with 17 bases in between. From germline, CDR1 is MNHEY and CDR2 SMNVEV (reference sequence). This CDR3 has 15 amino acids. The chain's CDR3 is CASSGGTEPIYEQYF. CDR3 nucleotides: TGTGCCAGCAGTGGAGGGACAGAGCCAATCTACGAGCAGTACTTC.

The sample holds many counts of this clonotype. The chain recombines TRBV7-9 with TRBJ1-2; D ambiguous. Trimming stripped 5 bases from V and 5 bases from J, with 12 bases between. This CDR3 spans 13 amino acids. The V gene's germline CDR1 is SEHNR and CDR2 FQNEAQ (reference sequence). In DNA, the CDR3 is TGTGCCAGCAGCCCCTACGGGAGATATGGCTACACCTTC. Translation: CASSPYGRYGYTF.

This clonotype was detected a few times. This chain joins TRBV28 and TRBJ2-3, with 10 positions matching TRBD1. V gave up 8 bases and J gave up 4 bases; unmatched junction bases: 3. The CDR3 runs to 13 residues. Germline V gene sequence: CDR1 MDHEN, CDR2 SYDVKM. CDR3 loop: CASGGTGADTQYF. The CDR3 coding sequence is TGTGCCAGCGGCGGGACAGGGGCAGATACGCAGTATTTT.

This clonotype has a handful of counts. The rearrangement joins TRBV6-6 to TRBJ2-1; tentatively, D is TRBD2 (5 bases). This CDR3 contains 12 residues. Germline CDR1 MNHNY, CDR2 SVGAGI (reference sequence). Trimming stripped 6 bases from V and 4 bases from J, with 7 bases between. The CDR3 loop is CASRSGYNEQFF. The CDR3, as DNA: TGTGCCAGCAGAAGCGGTTACAATGAGCAGTTCTTC.

The genes are TRBV20-1 and TRBJ2-1; TRBD1 matches 8 bases. V gave up 0 bases and J gave up 6 bases; unmatched junction bases: 10. The germline CDR1 and CDR2 sequences are DFQATT and SNEGSKA (reference sequence). This CDR3 is 16 amino acids long. Here the CDR3 DNA reads TGCAGTGCTAGAGATACCGTCCAGACAGGGGTCAATGAGCAGTTCTTC. Its protein product is CSARDTVQTGVNEQFF.

The chain employs TRBV9 and TRBJ2-2; tentative D call: TRBD2 (5 bases). CDR3 length: 13 residues. Germline CDR1 and CDR2: SGDLS and YYNGEE. Trimming pared 4 bases from V and 6 bases from J, leaving 10 bases between. CDR3 in DNA: TGTGCCAGCAGCCTAGCCGTCCCCGGGGAGCTGTTTTTT. Translating gives CASSLAVPGELFF.

The V call is TRBV6-2 or TRBV6-3, the J call TRBJ2-7, with D possibly TRBD2 on 6 matching bases. V was cut by 4 bases and J by 2 bases, with 15 bases left in between. The CDR3 contains 15 residues. The V gene's germline CDR1 is MNHEY and CDR2 SVGEGT. In DNA, the CDR3 is TGTGCCAGCAGTTTTTGGGGGGAAACAGCCTACGAGCAGTACTTC. Amino acids: CASSFWGETAYEQYF.

This clonotype was counted only a few times. The J gene is TRBJ1-6, the V gene TRBV28, with no clear D. Looked up from germline, CDR1 is MDHEN and CDR2 is SYDVKM. This CDR3 is 16 amino acids long. V lost 2 bases and J 0 bases, leaving 8 bases between the germline ends. The DNA of the CDR3 is TGTGCCAGCAGTTTAAGGCAGGCCTCCTATAATTCACCCCTCCACTTT. Protein sequence: CASSLRQASYNSPLHF.

Here the CDR3 DNA reads TGTGCCAGCAGCTTATATATAGGGGGAAGCAATCAGCCCCAGCATTTT. It specifies CASSLYIGGSNQPQHF. The V call is TRBV7-6, the J call TRBJ1-5; TRBD1 is a possible D gene (6 bases). With 2 bases removed from V and 1 base from J, the gap between germline ends came to 12 bases. The CDR3 totals 16 residues. Germline V gene lookup returns CDR1 SGHVS and CDR2 FNYEAQ.

The V call is TRBV6-5, the J call TRBJ2-1; 9 nucleotides line up with TRBD1. The germline gives CDR1 MNHEY, CDR2 SVGAGI. J lost 9 bases, V lost 2 bases, and 2 bases had no gene match. The CDR3 is 13 residues long. The CDR3 is CASSYETGGEQFF. As DNA, the CDR3 is TGTGCCAGCAGTTACGAGACAGGGGGTGAGCAGTTCTTC.

This clonotype was recorded at least ten times. The chain recombines TRBV11-2 with TRBJ2-5; 9 bases agree with TRBD2. V lost 1 base and J lost 6; bases outside the gene matches: 9. The V gene's germline CDR1 is SGHAT and CDR2 FQNNGV. The CDR3 loop spans 16 amino acids. CDR3 protein: CASSLAGLARAKTQYF. The DNA of the CDR3 is TGTGCCAGCAGCTTAGCGGGACTAGCACGAGCGAAGACCCAGTACTTC.

This clonotype was counted between two and nine times. V is TRBV28 and J is TRBJ2-7, with TRBD1 matching 10 bases. The germline V gene has CDR1 MDHEN and CDR2 SYDVKM. The CDR3 runs to 14 residues. V lost 5 bases and J lost 5; bases outside the gene matches: 6. The CDR3 spells CASSQGTGADEQYF. CDR3 DNA: TGTGCCAGCAGTCAGGGGACAGGGGCGGACGAGCAGTACTTC.

This clonotype turned up a few times. The chain links TRBV2 to TRBJ2-7, with 7 bases matching TRBD2. CDR3 size: 15 residues. Germline loops: CDR1 SNHLY, CDR2 FYNNEI. The ends lost 8 bases at V and 0 bases at J; junction bases unmatched: 10. The CDR3 region has the DNA TGTGCCAGCCAAGGAACTAGCGTGAACTCCTACGAGCAGTACTTC. As protein: CASQGTSVNSYEQYF.

In its sample, this clonotype was seen a few times. The chain is built from TRBV6-1 and TRBJ2-1; 10 positions agree with TRBD2. The CDR3 covers 15 residues. Trimming at V came to 3 bases and at J to 5 bases, leaving 4 bases not matched to a gene. Germline assignment: CDR1 MNHNS and CDR2 SASEGT. CDR3: CASSDRLAGDNEQFF. Written as DNA, the CDR3 is TGTGCCAGCAGTGACAGGCTAGCGGGAGACAATGAGCAGTTCTTC.

The chain employs TRBV4-3 and TRBJ2-1, with 10 positions matching TRBD1. CDR3 length: 15 residues. Unmatched junction bases numbered 7, after V lost 3 bases and J lost 8 bases. Germline V gene lookup returns CDR1 LGHNA and CDR2 YSLEER. The CDR3 reads CASSQPDRGADEQFF. The DNA for the CDR3 is TGCGCCAGCAGCCAGCCGGACAGGGGGGCTGATGAGCAGTTCTTC.

This clonotype occurred a few times. J is TRBJ2-7 and V is TRBV7-2; D is ambiguous. Germline assignment: CDR1 SGHTA and CDR2 FQGNSA. The length of the CDR3 is 13 residues. With 5 bases removed from V and 3 bases from J, the gap between germline ends came to 11 bases. CDR3 DNA: TGTGCCAGCAGCCGCACTGTACTCTACGAGCAGTACTTC. Translating it yields CASSRTVLYEQYF.

This clonotype was counted many times. The genes are TRBV7-9 and TRBJ2-7, with D possibly being TRBD1 or TRBD2 (6 bases each). Trimming pared 4 bases from V and 4 bases from J, leaving 20 bases between. The CDR3 runs 16 residues. Per germline, CDR1 SEHNR and CDR2 FQNEAQ (reference sequence). CDR3 bases: TGTGCCAGCAGCTCCAAACCAGGGAAGGGGGGTTACGAGCAGTACTTC. Amino acid sequence: CASSSKPGKGGYEQYF.

The genes are TRBV6-5 and TRBJ2-7, with 10 bases aligning to TRBD1. Trimming at V came to 0 bases and at J to 1 base, leaving 3 bases not matched to a gene. CDR1 is MNHEY and CDR2 is SVGAGI in the germline V gene. This CDR3 has 16 residues. Written as DNA, the CDR3 is TGTGCCAGCAGTTACTCTCGGACAGGGGGGTCCTACGAGCAGTACTTC. It encodes CASSYSRTGGSYEQYF.

This clonotype was detected a few times. This chain connects TRBV19 to TRBJ1-1; D possibly corresponds to TRBD1 (6 bases). V lost 0 bases to trimming and J lost 0 bases, with 11 bases between them. The CDR3 is made up of 16 amino acids. Germline V CDR1 and CDR2: LNHDA, SQIVND (reference sequence). CDR3 amino acids: CASSIELGGVNTEAFF. The CDR3 DNA is TGTGCCAGTAGTATAGAACTAGGGGGGGTGAACACTGAAGCTTTCTTT.

The chain couples TRBV6-5 to TRBJ1-5, with D unresolved. V lost 2 bases, J lost 7 bases, and 12 bases lay in between. The germline V gene has CDR1 MNHEY and CDR2 SVGAGI. The CDR3 spans 14 residues. CDR3 DNA: TGTGCCAGCAGTTACGGCCCACTGGAGCAGCCCCAGCATTTT. This codes for CASSYGPLEQPQHF.

This clonotype was detected a few times. The chain recombines TRBV12-3 or TRBV12-4 with TRBJ1-3; 7 nucleotides agree with TRBD1. The CDR3 is 18 residues long. Trimming at V came to 5 bases and at J to 0 bases, leaving 13 bases not matched to a gene. As DNA, the CDR3 is TGTGCCAGCAGTCCCCGGGACAGTAGGTTATTCTCTGGAAACACCATATATTTT. This codes for CASSPRDSRLFSGNTIYF.

The CDR3 nucleotides are TGTGCCAGCAGAGCCACTGGACAGGGATACCTTACCTCCTACAATGAGCAGTTCTTC. Encoded protein: CASRATGQGYLTSYNEQFF. V and J are TRBV6-6 and TRBJ2-1, with TRBD1 matching over 8 bases. With 6 bases clipped from V and 0 bases from J, the junction kept 16 bases outside the gene matches. Germline CDR1 MNHNY, CDR2 SVGAGI (reference sequence). The length of the CDR3 is 19 residues.

This clonotype was observed a few times. The chain is built from TRBV11-3 and TRBJ2-7, with D unresolved. V shed 6 bases and J shed 5 bases, with 23 bases lying between them. From germline, CDR1 is SGHNT and CDR2 YENEEA. There are 16 residues in the CDR3. This chain's CDR3 is CASRLNSLVGLNEQYF. The CDR3 nucleotides read TGTGCCAGCAGGTTAAATAGTCTAGTGGGTTTGAACGAGCAGTACTTC.

The rearrangement joins TRBV7-2 to TRBJ2-1, with TRBD2 matching 10 bases. The CDR3 totals 19 residues. Per the germline V gene, CDR1 is SGHTA and CDR2 is FQGNSA. J gave up 0 bases and V 0 bases, and 8 bases lay outside the gene matches. The CDR3 bases are TGTGCCAGCAGCTTAGCGAGTAGCGGGGGGTTCAGCTCCTACAATGAGCAGTTCTTC. As protein: CASSLASSGGFSSYNEQFF.

This chain uses TRBV6-2 or TRBV6-3 with TRBJ2-3, with 11 bases matching TRBD2. Germline lookup yields CDR1 MNHEY and CDR2 SVGEGT. This CDR3 region has 15 residues. With 10 bases clipped from V and 4 bases from J, the junction kept 10 bases outside the gene matches. CDR3 sequence: CATTRLAGRPDTQYF. The CDR3 nucleotides read TGTGCCACCACGCGACTAGCGGGACGTCCAGATACGCAGTATTTT.

This clonotype occurred a few times. This sequence joins TRBV11-1 and TRBJ2-7; a possible D gene is TRBD2 (6 bases). V lost 2 bases and J 7 bases, leaving 12 bases between the germline ends. Germline assignment: CDR1 SGHAT and CDR2 FQDESV (reference sequence). The CDR3 has 13 amino acids. In DNA, the CDR3 is TGTGCCAGCAGCTTATACCGGGAGTGGGAGCAGTACTTC. Translated: CASSLYREWEQYF.

In this sample, this clonotype turned up many times. The J gene is TRBJ1-5, the V gene TRBV6-1, with 11 bases identical to TRBD1. Germline-derived CDR1 and CDR2 are MNHNS and SASEGT. The CDR3 length is 14 residues. V gave up 6 bases and J gave up 8 bases; unmatched junction bases: 6. CDR3 protein: CASSEGQGVEPQHF. CDR3 DNA sequence: TGTGCCAGCAGCGAGGGACAGGGGGTAGAGCCCCAGCATTTT.

The chain combines TRBV29-1 with TRBJ2-7, with a possible D match to TRBD2 (5 bases). CDR3 length: 13 residues. Trimming pared 4 bases from V and 6 bases from J, leaving 16 bases between. Germline CDR1 and CDR2: SQVTM and ANQGSEA. The CDR3 reads CSVAQGLGVEQYF. DNA of the CDR3: TGCAGCGTTGCCCAAGGTCTCGGGGTCGAGCAGTACTTC.

A remark on this clonotype: It may be a read error: a sequence one base away is much more abundant. V and J are TRBV7-2 and TRBJ1-5; 8 positions match TRBD1. The CDR3 length is 14 residues. Germline V gene sequence: CDR1 SGHTA, CDR2 FQGNSA. The CDR3 DNA follows: TGTGCCAGCGGCTTGACAGGGGAGGCTCGGCCCCAGCATTTT. This gives the protein CASGLTGEARPQHF.